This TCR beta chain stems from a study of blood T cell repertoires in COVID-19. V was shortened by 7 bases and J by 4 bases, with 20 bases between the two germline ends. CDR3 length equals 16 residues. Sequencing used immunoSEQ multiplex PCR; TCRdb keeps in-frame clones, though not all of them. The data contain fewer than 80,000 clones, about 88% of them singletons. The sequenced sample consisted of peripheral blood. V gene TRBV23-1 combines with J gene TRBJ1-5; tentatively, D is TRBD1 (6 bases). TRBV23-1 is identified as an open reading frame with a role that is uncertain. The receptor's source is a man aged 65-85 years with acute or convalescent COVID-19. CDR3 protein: CASTPEVDSSNQPQHF. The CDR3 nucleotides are TGCGCCAGCACCCCTGAAGTGGACAGCTCTAATCAGCCCCAGCATTTT.